This T cell receptor beta chain was sequenced in a study of blood T cell repertoires in COVID-19 (dated by TCRdb to the early 2020s). For the wider study: The collaborator samples originated in the United States, Italy and Spain and spanned the acute and convalescent phases of COVID-19. Nearly every sample came with metadata listing a de-identified subject ID, COVID-19 status, age in years and sex. Deeply sampled blood TCRbeta repertoires from subjects exposed to, actively infected with, or recovered from COVID-19 were included in the dataset. The repertoires were released in a freely available public database meant as a resource for research on the immune response to SARS-CoV-2. Samples came from the ongoing ImmuneRACE study (first 160 participants) plus 1,254 subjects from 6 global collaborators. The material from the prospective study consisted of cDNA or gDNA derived from T cells, B-cell-depleted T cells, or PBMCs. Where available, HLA class I and class II types were obtained from metadata supplied by the sample provider rather than from assay-based typing. The investigation overall reported the following: The quantity of clinical and demographic metadata differed by source and by participant and was supplied without curation.

As regards this clone: Its antigen is still unknown. It has no much larger one-base neighbor in the sample; base qualities were not kept.

Another Seattle source contributed samples from volunteer blood donors who had recovered from COVID-19. Whole blood was collected in K2EDTA tubes by collaborating institutions according to the institutions' own protocols. For TCRbeta analysis, collaborators shipped samples as frozen whole blood, isolated PBMCs, or DNA extracted from either of those sample types. Taken from the germline V gene, the CDR1 and CDR2 loops are MNHEY and SVGAGI. The germline V and J ends show losses of 1 base and 5 bases respectively, and no gene match explains 7 bases of the junction. Including cysteine and phenylalanine, the CDR3 has 15 amino acids. The CDR3 DNA has 45 bases and is translated from base 1. TCRbeta CDR3 regions were amplified from genomic DNA using the immunoSEQ Assay, a bias-controlled multiplex PCR. The paper's data handling went like this. The number of nucleated cells in each sample was estimated by amplification of reference gene primers within the assay. To quantify the absolute abundance of each unique TCRbeta CDR3 rearrangement, sequence reads were collapsed and filtered. For each sample, productive Simpson clonality was calculated as the square root of Simpson's diversity index across productive rearrangements. TCRdb re-hosts the immuneACCESS table, in-frame sequences only. Its copies lack some clones; in the studies checked, an unresolved V gene accounts for under half of them, and the cause for the rest is not known. From that table come the V and J calls and clone size; the DNA was used to work out D and trimming. Present in this sample are a few hundred thousand clones, about nine tenths of which were seen just once. Jointly, the top ten make up less than 1% of the sample.

The receptor was isolated from a woman aged 40 to 49 who had recovered from COVID-19. The chain employs TRBV6-5 and TRBJ1-2, and TRBD1 matches 7 of the central bases. Sequenced sample: peripheral blood. DNA sequence: TGTGCCAGCAGTTACTATACAGGGGACGGTTATGGCTACACCTTC. Translated, this gives CASSYYTGDGYGYTF.